This TCR beta chain was retrieved from a study of T cell repertoires in cytomegalovirus infection. Study information: Carrying CMV and the relevant HLA type showed in public TCR beta signatures. Regarding the study as a whole: HLA-C-restricted CMV-specific TCR beta clonotypes prevailed in the ex vivo response.

This CDR3 is built from 15 residues. V lost 4 bases and J 0 bases, leaving 13 bases between the germline ends. Germline V CDR1 and CDR2: SGHRS, YFSETQ. This clonotype occurred once. The antigen remains unidentified. TCRdb re-derived calls from the reads in MiXCR, one entry per CDR3 protein. The table records about 490,000 distinct CDR3 sequences, around 11% of them present only once. The genes are TRBV5-1 and TRBJ1-2; tentative D call: TRBD1 (5 bases). The TCR originated in a human donor in good health (CMV status not recorded). Some clones in this sample may be carry-over from other donors' samples. The sequenced material came from PBMCs. CDR3 sequence reads: CASSHGSGSNYGYTF. In nucleotides, the CDR3 is TGCGCCAGCAGCCATGGGTCAGGGTCTAACTATGGCTACACCTTC.